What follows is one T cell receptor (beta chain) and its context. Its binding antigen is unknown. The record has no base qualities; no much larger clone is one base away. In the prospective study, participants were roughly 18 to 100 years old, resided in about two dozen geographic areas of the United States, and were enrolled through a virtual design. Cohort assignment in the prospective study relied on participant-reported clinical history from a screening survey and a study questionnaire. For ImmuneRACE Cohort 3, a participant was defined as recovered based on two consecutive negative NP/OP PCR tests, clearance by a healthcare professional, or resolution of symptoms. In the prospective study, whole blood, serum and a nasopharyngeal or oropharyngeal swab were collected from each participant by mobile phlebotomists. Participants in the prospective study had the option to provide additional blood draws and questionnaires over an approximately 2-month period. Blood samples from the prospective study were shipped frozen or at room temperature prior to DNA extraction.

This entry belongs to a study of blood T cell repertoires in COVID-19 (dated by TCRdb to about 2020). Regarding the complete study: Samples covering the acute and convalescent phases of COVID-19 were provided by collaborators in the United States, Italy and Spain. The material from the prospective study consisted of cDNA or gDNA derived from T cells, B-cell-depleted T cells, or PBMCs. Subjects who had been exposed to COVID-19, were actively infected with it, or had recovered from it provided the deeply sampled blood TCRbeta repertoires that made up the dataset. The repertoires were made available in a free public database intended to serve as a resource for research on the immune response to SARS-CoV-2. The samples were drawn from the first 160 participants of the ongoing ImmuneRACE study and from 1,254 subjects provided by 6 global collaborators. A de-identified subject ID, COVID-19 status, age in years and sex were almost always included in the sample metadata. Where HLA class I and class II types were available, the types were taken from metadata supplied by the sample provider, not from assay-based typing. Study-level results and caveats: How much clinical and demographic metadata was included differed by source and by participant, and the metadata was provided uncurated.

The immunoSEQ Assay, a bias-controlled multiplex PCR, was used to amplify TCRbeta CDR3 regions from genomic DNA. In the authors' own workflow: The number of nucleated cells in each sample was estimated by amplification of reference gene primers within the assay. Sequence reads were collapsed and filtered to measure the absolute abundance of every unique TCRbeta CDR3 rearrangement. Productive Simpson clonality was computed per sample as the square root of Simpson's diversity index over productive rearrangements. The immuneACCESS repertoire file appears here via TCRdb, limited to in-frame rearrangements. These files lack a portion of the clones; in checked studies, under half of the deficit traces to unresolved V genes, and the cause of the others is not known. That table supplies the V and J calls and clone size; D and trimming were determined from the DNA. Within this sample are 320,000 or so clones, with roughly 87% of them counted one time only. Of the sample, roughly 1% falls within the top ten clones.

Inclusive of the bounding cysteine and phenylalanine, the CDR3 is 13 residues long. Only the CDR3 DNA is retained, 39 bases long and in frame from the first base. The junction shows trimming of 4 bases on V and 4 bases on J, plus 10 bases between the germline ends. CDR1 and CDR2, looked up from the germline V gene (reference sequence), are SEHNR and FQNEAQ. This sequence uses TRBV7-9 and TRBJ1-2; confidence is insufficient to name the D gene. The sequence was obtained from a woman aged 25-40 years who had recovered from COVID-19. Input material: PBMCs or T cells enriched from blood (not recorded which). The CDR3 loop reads CASSSDGIYGYTF. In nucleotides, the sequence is TGTGCCAGCAGCTCCGACGGGATCTATGGCTACACCTTC.